This T cell receptor beta chain originates from a study of CD8 T cells in Susac syndrome. As for this clonotype: What it binds is unknown.

General observations from the study: The TCR sequencing and HLA analysis in the study involved a relatively small number of individuals, as the study acknowledged.

CD8+ and CD4+ T cells from blood underwent TCR beta sequencing. FACS enriched CD8+ TEMRA cells, while bulk CD8+ and CD4+ were negatively isolated. RNA, at about 0.45 to 1 ug, was reverse transcribed with random hexamers. Multiplex immunoSEQ PCR targeted 54 Vbeta and 13 Jbeta TCR beta segments. TCRdb itself ran the immunoSEQ multiplex PCR reads through MiXCR, one entry per CDR3 protein. The profile shows more than 250,000 distinct CDR3 sequences, under 95% of them singletons. Germline V CDR1 and CDR2: DFQATT, SNEGSKA (reference sequence). The V gene lost 4 bases and the J gene lost 3 bases, with 4 bases spanning the gap. The CDR3 loop spans 11 amino acids.

The J gene is TRBJ2-4, the V gene TRBV20-1; D not certain. The origin of this receptor is a human donor with multiple sclerosis. Sequenced material: CD4+ T cells from PBMCs. CDR3 region: CSANFKNIQYF. The CDR3 DNA is TGCAGTGCTAATTTCAAAAACATTCAGTACTTC.